A selection of T cell receptor beta chains follows, all from one sample in a study of regulatory dendritic cells for organ transplantation. Here immunoSEQ multiplex PCR was the method, and the copy in TCRdb shows in-frame clones only, minus some. This sample has under 35,000 clones, with roughly 84% found just once. The sequenced sample was naive CD8+ T cells from blood. These receptors originate from a human donor in good health. CDR3s include the opening cysteine and the closing phenylalanine or tryptophan. The D gene is left open where the match is weak.

>NA|TRBV5-6|TRBJ1-1
CASSLFTGWTEAFF
>NA|TRBV4-1|TRBJ2-5
CASSQEVTPQETQYF
>TRBD1|TRBV11-2|TRBJ2-7
CASSLSWGGQGSSYEQYF
>NA|TRBV4-3|TRBJ2-5
CASSRLGGSVKQETQYF
>NA|TRBV13|TRBJ2-7
CASSLAVPGADYEQYF
>NA|TRBV28|TRBJ2-7
CASSFDSYEQYF
>TRBD1|TRBV27|TRBJ2-1
CASSLSQGAGEQFF
>TRBD2|TRBV5-1|TRBJ2-2
CASSFRGGSGELFF
>NA|TRBV6-5|TRBJ2-7
CASSPPGLIYEQYF
>TRBD1|TRBV19|TRBJ2-7
CASSLRGRQGFWEQYF
>NA|TRBV5-6|TRBJ2-7
CASELYRVHEQYF
>TRBD1|TRBV7-6|TRBJ1-1
CASSWTGGAAFF
>TRBD2|TRBV6-1|TRBJ2-1
CASSESGGAGYEQFF
>NA|TRBV5-1|TRBJ2-5
CASSLPQQGETQYF
>NA|TRBV29-1|TRBJ1-4
CSALTVVDEKLFF
>TRBD2|TRBV10-3|TRBJ2-1
CAISELLAGDNEQFF
>NA|TRBV7-9|TRBJ1-5
CASSLGGLGNQPQHF
>TRBD1|TRBV27|TRBJ2-7
CASSLMPGTGAYEQYF
>TRBD1|TRBV5-6|TRBJ2-7
CASSLGGLIYEQYF
>NA|TRBV6-5|TRBJ2-3
CASSYAPGRSTDTQYF
>TRBD2|TRBV5-6|TRBJ2-1
CASSEGTSGESFF
>NA|TRBV7-9|TRBJ2-2
CASSLGLGSGTGELFF
>NA|TRBV18|TRBJ2-7
CASSPADSSYEQYF
>TRBD1|TRBV2|TRBJ1-3
CASSDPRTGDGNTIYF
>TRBD2|TRBV5-6|TRBJ2-7
CASSSGTSSSYEQYF
>NA|TRBV6-5|TRBJ2-1
CASSYVNFHNEQFF
>NA|TRBV14|TRBJ1-2
CASSHRDYGYTF
>NA|TRBV2|TRBJ1-4
CASSEPGEVTNEKLFF
>NA|TRBV14|TRBJ2-5
CASSHRETQYF
>NA|TRBV2|TRBJ1-3
CASREQAALGNTIYF
>NA|TRBV15|TRBJ1-1
CATSRGGGRANTEAFF
>TRBD1|TRBV4-3|TRBJ2-7
CASSQDKGQGFAYEQYF
>NA|TRBV6-6|TRBJ2-7
CASRQQGGHEQYF
>TRBD2|TRBV19|TRBJ2-4
CASSIWRSLAGANKNIQYF
>NA|TRBV4-3|TRBJ1-2
CASSQDRTAIYGYTF
>NA|TRBV4-1|TRBJ2-7
CASSQEITGLMYEQYF
>NA|TRBV27|TRBJ2-1
CASSLLQGGNEQFF
>NA|TRBV13|TRBJ2-7
CASSLGSSYEQYF
>NA|TRBV25-1|TRBJ1-6
CASSEEGVASPLHF
>NA|TRBV11-2|TRBJ2-7
CASSFGTQYEQYF
>TRBD1|TRBV7-9|TRBJ2-3
CASSEGQGAFTDTQYF
>NA|TRBV11-2|TRBJ1-5
CASSLRGGRNQPQHF
>TRBD2|TRBV6-4|TRBJ2-7
CASSDLAGNEQYF
>NA|TRBV29-1|TRBJ2-7
CSVSHISGAVEYEQYF
>TRBD2|TRBV5-1|TRBJ2-5
CASRTGTSGGPQETQYF
>TRBD1|TRBV9|TRBJ2-7
CASSDGTDYEQYF
>NA|TRBV5-6|TRBJ2-1
CASSSTGGNEQFF
>NA|TRBV5-6|TRBJ1-2
CASSPSPIGGYTF